The text below deals with one T cell receptor (beta chain). Its antigen remains unidentified. This sample was taken from a study of cytomegalovirus exposure and HLA in healthy donors. These donors, healthy bone marrow donors, were studied. Study-wide findings and caveats: TCR beta sequences numbering roughly 16,000 were associated with HLA alleles at 0.05 false discovery rate in a later analysis. Rarity marked most TCR sequences, yet some public TCRs occurred in many donors.

With 60 Vbeta and 13 Jbeta primers, the PCR was carried out. This table comes from immunoSEQ multiplex PCR, and its TCRdb copy is limited to in-frame clones, with some not included. The repertoire consists of 100,000 to 150,000 clones, with roughly four fifths occurring once and the leading ten covering around 5.5%. CDR3 size: 21 residues. J lost 6 bases, V lost 5 bases, and 22 bases had no gene match. CDR1 is PRHDT and CDR2 is FYEKMQ in the germline V gene (reference sequence). The TCR comes from a woman aged 45 to 65 in good health and CMV-seropositive. V gene TRBV13 combines with J gene TRBJ2-2, with 12 bases matching TRBD1. Sequencing was done on a sample of PBMCs. The CDR3 DNA is TGTGCCAGCAGCCGTACGAGACCCGGGACAGGGGGCTACGGGGACGCCGGGGAGCTGTTTTTT. Translating gives CASSRTRPGTGGYGDAGELFF.